This T cell receptor beta chain was documented in a study of T cell responses to AZD1222 COVID-19 vaccine. Clones were read by immunoSEQ multiplex PCR, and TCRdb kept only the in-frame ones, dropping some. The sample has some 150,000 clones, around 88% seen once. Trimming left V 5 bases short and J 3 bases short, with 10 bases between. This CDR3 spans 13 amino acids. CDR1 MNHEY and CDR2 SVGAGI come from the germline V gene. The sample consisted of peripheral blood, taken on day 0 of AZD1222 vaccination. The clonotype originates from an adult in good health. The chain employs TRBV6-5 and TRBJ1-2; D gene uncertain. CDR3 sequence (DNA): TGTGCCAGCAGTAGAAACCGGTACTATGGCTACACCTTC. The encoded protein is CASSRNRYYGYTF.